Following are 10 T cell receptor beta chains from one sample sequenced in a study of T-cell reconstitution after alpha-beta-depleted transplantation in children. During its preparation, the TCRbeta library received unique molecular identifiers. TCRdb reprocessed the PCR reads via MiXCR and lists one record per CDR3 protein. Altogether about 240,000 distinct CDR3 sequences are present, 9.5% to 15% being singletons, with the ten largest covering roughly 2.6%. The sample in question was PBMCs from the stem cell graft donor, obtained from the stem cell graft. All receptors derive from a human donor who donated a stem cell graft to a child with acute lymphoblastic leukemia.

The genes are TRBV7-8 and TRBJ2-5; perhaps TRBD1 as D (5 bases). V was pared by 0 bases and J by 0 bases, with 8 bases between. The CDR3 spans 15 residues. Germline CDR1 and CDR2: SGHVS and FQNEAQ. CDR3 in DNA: TGTGCCAGCAGCTTAGCCGCAGGGAACCAAGAGACCCAGTACTTC. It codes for CASSLAAGNQETQYF. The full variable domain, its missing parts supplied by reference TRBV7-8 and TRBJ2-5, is GAGVSQSPRYKVAKRGQDVALRCDPISGHVSLFWYQQALGQGPEFLTYFQNEAQLDKSGLPSDRFFAERPEGSVSTLKIQRTQQEDSAVYLCASSLAAGNQETQYFGPGTRLLVL.

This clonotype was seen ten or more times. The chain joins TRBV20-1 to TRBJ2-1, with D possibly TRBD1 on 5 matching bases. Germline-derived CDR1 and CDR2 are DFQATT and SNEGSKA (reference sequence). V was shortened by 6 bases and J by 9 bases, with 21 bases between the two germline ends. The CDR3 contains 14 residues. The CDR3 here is CSAMAGRASGEQFF. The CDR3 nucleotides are TGCAGTGCCATGGCAGGCAGGGCGTCGGGTGAGCAGTTCTTC.

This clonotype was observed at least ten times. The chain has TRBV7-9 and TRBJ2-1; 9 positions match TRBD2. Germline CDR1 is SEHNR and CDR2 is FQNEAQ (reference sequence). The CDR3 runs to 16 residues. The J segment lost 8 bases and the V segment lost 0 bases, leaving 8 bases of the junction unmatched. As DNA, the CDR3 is TGTGCCAGCAGCTTAGCCCGCGGGGGGGCTTTAGATGAGCAGTTCTTC. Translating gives CASSLARGGALDEQFF.

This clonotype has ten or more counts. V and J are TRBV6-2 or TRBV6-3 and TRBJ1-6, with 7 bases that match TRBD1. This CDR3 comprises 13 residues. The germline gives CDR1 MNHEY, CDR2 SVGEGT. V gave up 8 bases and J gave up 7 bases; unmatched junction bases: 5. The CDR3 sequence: CASGWTGNSPLHF. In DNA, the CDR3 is TGTGCCAGCGGGTGGACAGGAAATTCACCCCTCCACTTT.

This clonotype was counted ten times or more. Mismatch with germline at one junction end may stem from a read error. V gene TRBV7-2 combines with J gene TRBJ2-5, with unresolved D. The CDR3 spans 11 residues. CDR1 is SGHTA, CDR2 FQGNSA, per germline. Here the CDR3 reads CASSLGVVLNF. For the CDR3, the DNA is TGTGCCAGCAGCTTAGGGGTAGTTTTGAACTTC.

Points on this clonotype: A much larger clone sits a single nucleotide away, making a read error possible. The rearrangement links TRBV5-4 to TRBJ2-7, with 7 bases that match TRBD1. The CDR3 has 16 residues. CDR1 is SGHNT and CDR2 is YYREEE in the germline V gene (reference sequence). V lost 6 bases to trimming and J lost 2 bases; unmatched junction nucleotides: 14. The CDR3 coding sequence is TGTGCCAGCAACCGAGGAGTGAGACAGGGAGCCTACGAGCAGTACTTC. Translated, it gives CASNRGVRQGAYEQYF.

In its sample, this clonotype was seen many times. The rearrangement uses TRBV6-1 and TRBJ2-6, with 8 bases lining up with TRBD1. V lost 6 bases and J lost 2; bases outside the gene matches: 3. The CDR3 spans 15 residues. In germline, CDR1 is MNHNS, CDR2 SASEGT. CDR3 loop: CASSQQGAGANVLTF. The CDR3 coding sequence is TGTGCCAGCAGCCAACAGGGGGCTGGGGCCAACGTCCTGACTTTC.

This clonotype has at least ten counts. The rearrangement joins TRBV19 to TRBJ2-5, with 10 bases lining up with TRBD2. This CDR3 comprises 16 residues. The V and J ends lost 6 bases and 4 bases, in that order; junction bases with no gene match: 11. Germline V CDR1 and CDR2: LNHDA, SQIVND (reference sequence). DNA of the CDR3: TGTGCCAGTAGCCTAAGGGGACTAGCGCCGGCAGAGACCCAGTACTTC. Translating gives CASSLRGLAPAETQYF.

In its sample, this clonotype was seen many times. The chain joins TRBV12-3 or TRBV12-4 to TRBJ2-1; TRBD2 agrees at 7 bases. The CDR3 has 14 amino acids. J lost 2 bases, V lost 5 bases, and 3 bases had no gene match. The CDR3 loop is CASSTGTTYNEQFF. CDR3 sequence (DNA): TGTGCCAGCAGTACCGGGACTACCTACAATGAGCAGTTCTTC.

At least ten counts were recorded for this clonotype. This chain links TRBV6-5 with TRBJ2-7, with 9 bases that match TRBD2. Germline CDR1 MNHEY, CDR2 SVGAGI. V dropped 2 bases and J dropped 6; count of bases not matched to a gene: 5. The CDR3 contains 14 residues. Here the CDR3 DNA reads TGTGCCAGCAGTTACACGACTAGCGGAGGCGAGCAGTACTTC. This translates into CASSYTTSGGEQYF.